This TCR beta chain was identified in a study of PD-1 blockade in mismatch repair-deficient tumors. As for this clone: As yet, its antigen is unknown. At one end, the junction sequence differs from germline, possibly due to a read error.

Broader study findings: About 4.5% of the 142 peptide-expanded blood TCRs were also found in tumor. After pembrolizumab, tumor-resident clones rose rapidly, then generally contracted before radiologic responses.

Using immunoSEQ multiplex PCR, the repertoire was profiled, and TCRdb retains in-frame clones only, with some absent. The table lists about 13,000 clones, 84% of them singletons. The time point denotes: approximately ten-day in vitro stimulation with candidate neoantigen peptide 4. TCR sequencing covered a few patients who responded to pembrolizumab. Six or seven ELISpot-reactive neoantigen peptides each drove an approximately 10-day in vitro stimulation. Germline-derived CDR1 and CDR2 are SGHKS and YYEKEE (reference sequence). The CDR3 sequence is 11 residues long. This sequence was found in an adult with mismatch repair-deficient cancer. Sequenced here: cells cultured in vitro, sampled from a patient treated with pembrolizumab. The J gene is TRBJ1-2, the V gene TRBV5-5; D is uncertain. CDR3: CASSLLGSIIF. Here the CDR3 DNA reads TGTGCCAGCAGCTTGTTGGGATCGATAATCTTC.